The 18 T cell receptor beta chains given below trace back to one sample, sequenced in a study of blood T cell repertoires in COVID-19. TCRdb's copy holds only in-frame clones and misses some; the assay was immunoSEQ multiplex PCR. Of approximately 250,000 clones listed, more than 85% are singletons. Input material: PBMCs or T cells enriched from blood (not recorded which). These receptors all stem from a middle-aged man who had been exposed to COVID-19.

The chain joins TRBV28 to TRBJ2-4, with 7 bases lining up with TRBD1. The CDR3 consists of 13 residues. With V trimmed by 6 bases and J by 6 bases, 5 bases remained unmatched. Germline CDR1 MDHEN, CDR2 SYDVKM. CDR3 nucleotides: TGTGCCAGCAGACCGGGACAGCTAAACATTCAGTACTTC. It yields the protein CASRPGQLNIQYF.

This clone showed up just a few times. The genes are TRBV7-2 and TRBJ2-7; maybe TRBD1 (6 bases). Germline V gene data show CDR1 as SGHTA and CDR2 as FQGNSA. The CDR3 extends over 15 amino acids. With 5 bases removed from V and 3 bases from J, the gap between germline ends came to 17 bases. This CDR3 reads CASSANRVQVYEQYF. Written as DNA, the CDR3 is TGTGCCAGCAGCGCCAACAGGGTCCAGGTCTACGAGCAGTACTTC.

The chain links TRBV3-1 (or the pseudogene TRBV3-2) to TRBJ2-7; possible D gene TRBD2, 5 bases. This CDR3 is 13 amino acids long. The V gene's germline CDR1 is LGHDT and CDR2 YNNKEL (reference sequence). Between the trimmed V and J ends, which lost 1 base and 6 bases, there was a span of 10 bases. CDR3 nucleotide sequence: TGTGCCAGCAGCCAAGTAGCGAAGGGCGAGCAGTACTTC. Its translation: CASSQVAKGEQYF.

The rearrangement joins TRBV3-1 (or the pseudogene TRBV3-2) to TRBJ1-1; D uncertain. Trimming took 0 bases from V and 10 from J, leaving 12 bases between them. Germline CDR1 and CDR2: LGHDT and YNNKEL (reference sequence). The CDR3 runs 13 residues. CDR3 sequence reads: CASSQDVRSGAFF. The CDR3, as DNA: TGTGCCAGCAGCCAAGATGTTAGGAGCGGAGCTTTCTTT.

V is TRBV7-2 and J is TRBJ2-1; possibly TRBD1 for D (6 bases). The CDR3 is 14 amino acids. Trimming stripped 3 bases from V and 6 bases from J, with 12 bases between. Germline loops: CDR1 SGHTA, CDR2 FQGNSA. The DNA for the CDR3 is TGTGCCAGCAGCTTTACAGGGTCTCGCAATGAGCAGTTCTTC. Its protein is CASSFTGSRNEQFF.

V and J are TRBV7-9 and TRBJ1-4, with 9 nucleotides matching TRBD1. This CDR3 contains 14 residues. Germline assignment: CDR1 SEHNR and CDR2 FQNEAQ (reference sequence). V dropped 4 bases and J dropped 7; count of bases not matched to a gene: 4. CDR3 residues: CASSSGQGGEKLFF. The CDR3 nucleotides read TGTGCCAGCAGCTCGGGACAGGGTGGTGAAAAACTGTTTTTT.

The CDR3 region is CASSYSASEWGSYNEQFF. DNA of the CDR3: TGTGCCAGCAGTTATTCGGCTAGCGAGTGGGGGTCCTACAATGAGCAGTTCTTC. V usage is TRBV6-2 or TRBV6-3 and J usage is TRBJ2-1; the D gene is possibly TRBD2 (6 bases). This CDR3 has 18 amino acids. V dropped 3 bases and J dropped 1 base, with 19 bases sitting between them. Germline CDR1 reads MNHEY; CDR2 reads SVGEGT.

The rearrangement joins TRBV11-3 to TRBJ1-6; D is ambiguous. Germline assignment: CDR1 SGHNT and CDR2 YENEEA. Trimming stripped 5 bases from V and 8 bases from J, with 16 bases between. The CDR3 covers 15 residues. The CDR3 nucleotides read TGTGCCAGCAGCCCCGGCCGGAGAGGATATTCACCCCTCCACTTT. Its protein product is CASSPGRRGYSPLHF.

The V call is TRBV12-5, the J call TRBJ1-2, with D maybe TRBD1 (6 bases). This CDR3 has 14 residues. CDR1 and CDR2 (germline): LGHNT, FRNRAP. V lost 2 bases and J lost 6, with 13 bases in between. The CDR3 DNA sequence: TGTGCTAGTGGTTTGCTGCCAGGGGTAAATGGCTACACCTTC. It specifies CASGLLPGVNGYTF.

J is TRBJ1-3 and V is TRBV13; D call uncertain. The CDR3 consists of 15 residues. Trimming took off 4 bases at V and 0 bases at J, with 10 bases between the two ends. Germline loops: CDR1 PRHDT, CDR2 FYEKMQ (reference sequence). The CDR3 here is CASSSRVSSGNTIYF. CDR3 nucleotide sequence: TGTGCCAGCAGCTCCCGGGTAAGCTCTGGAAACACCATATATTTT.

This clone showed up just a few times. V and J are TRBV3-1 (or the pseudogene TRBV3-2) and TRBJ2-7; 11 bases are shared with TRBD2. Germline V gene sequence: CDR1 LGHDT, CDR2 YNNKEL (reference sequence). Losses at the gene ends were 4 bases for V and 2 bases for J; bases not matched to a gene: 10. This CDR3 is 17 amino acids long. The DNA for the CDR3 is TGTGCCAGCAGCCCCCTTCAAGGGACTAGCGGAACCTACGAGCAGTACTTC. Translated: CASSPLQGTSGTYEQYF.

The chain joins TRBV2 to TRBJ2-7, with D tentatively TRBD1 (5 bases). This CDR3 region has 15 residues. Trimming cost V 4 bases and J 2 bases, with 15 bases left between them. Germline-derived CDR1 and CDR2 are SNHLY and FYNNEI. This CDR3 reads CASSVVKGPTYEQYF. The CDR3 nucleotides read TGTGCCAGCAGTGTCGTGAAGGGGCCTACCTACGAGCAGTACTTC.

The chain employs TRBV24-1 and TRBJ2-3, with D possibly TRBD2 on 6 matching bases. This CDR3 has 14 residues. Looked up from germline, CDR1 is KGHDR and CDR2 is SFDVKD. Trimming removed 10 bases at V and 2 bases at J, with 15 bases between. The CDR3: CATGRGDATDTQYF. CDR3 coding DNA: TGTGCCACTGGGCGGGGAGACGCCACAGATACGCAGTATTTT.

The chain recombines TRBV6-5 with TRBJ2-1, with TRBD2 matching over 8 bases. Germline-derived CDR1 and CDR2 are MNHEY and SVGAGI. The CDR3 has 14 amino acids. V gave up 5 bases and J gave up 8 bases; unmatched junction bases: 8. The CDR3 reads CASSLQREQDEQFF. The DNA for the CDR3 is TGTGCCAGCAGTCTCCAGCGGGAGCAGGATGAGCAGTTCTTC.

The DNA of the CDR3 is TGTGCCAGCAGTCCCGGGACAGCTGGGGCCAACGTCCTGACTTTC. It codes for CASSPGTAGANVLTF. This chain joins TRBV6-5 and TRBJ2-6; 7 nucleotides align to TRBD1. There are 15 residues in the CDR3. With V trimmed by 5 bases and J by 2 bases, 3 bases remained unmatched. In germline, CDR1 is MNHEY, CDR2 SVGAGI.

V is TRBV7-3 and J is TRBJ2-6; D is unclear. The CDR3 is made up of 15 amino acids. The germline gives CDR1 SGHTA, CDR2 FQGTGA. V dropped 6 bases and J dropped 0 bases, with 9 bases sitting between them. The CDR3 DNA follows: TGTGCCAGCAGTCCCATGAGCTCTGGGGCCAACGTCCTGACTTTC. It specifies CASSPMSSGANVLTF.

The chain recombines TRBV6-2 or TRBV6-3 with TRBJ1-1; 9 bases agree with TRBD1. Looked up from germline, CDR1 is MNHEY and CDR2 is SVGEGT. The CDR3 has 13 amino acids. V dropped 5 bases and J dropped 8; count of bases not matched to a gene: 6. Here the CDR3 reads CASSSAGTGEAFF. The CDR3 region has the DNA TGTGCCAGCAGTAGCGCCGGGACAGGGGAAGCTTTCTTT.

The chain uses TRBV7-2 and TRBJ2-1; D gene unclear. Germline V gives CDR1 SGHTA, CDR2 FQGNSA. The CDR3 is made up of 11 amino acids. The V gene lost 5 bases and the J gene lost 8 bases, with 7 bases spanning the gap. CDR3 sequence: CASSPSDEQFF. As DNA, the CDR3 is TGTGCCAGCAGCCCCTCCGATGAGCAGTTCTTC.